These 2 T cell receptor beta chains share one sample of origin, sequenced in a study of circulating and synovial CD4+ cells in juvenile arthritis. Measured with immunoSEQ multiplex PCR; TCRdb has only the in-frame clones, and not every one. This sample has 30,000 to 40,000 clones, with around 95% found just once. Sample: CD4+ T cells from blood. The receptors stem from a human donor with juvenile idiopathic arthritis.

The chain employs TRBV5-1 and TRBJ2-2; tentatively, D is TRBD2 (5 bases). From germline, CDR1 is SGHRS and CDR2 YFSETQ. This CDR3 region has 13 residues. Trimming stripped 0 bases from V and 7 bases from J, with 7 bases between. The CDR3 here is CASSLGRDGELFF. The CDR3 bases are TGCGCCAGCAGCTTGGGACGGGACGGGGAGCTGTTTTTT.

The V call is TRBV27, the J call TRBJ2-3; 12 bases match TRBD2. CDR3 size: 16 residues. Trimming took 5 bases from V and 3 from J; bases not matched to a gene: 6. Germline-derived CDR1 and CDR2 are MNHEY and SMNVEV (reference sequence). As DNA, the CDR3 is TGTGCCAGCAGTGAACTAGCGGGGGGCCGTACAGATACGCAGTATTTT. Its translation: CASSELAGGRTDTQYF.